The 7 T cell receptor beta chains below all came from one sample that was sequenced in a study of metastatic and nonmetastatic thyroid tumors. Prior to thyroid surgery, none of the patients had received any treatment. With MiXCR, TCRdb called clones anew from the PCR reads. Among about 24,000 clones listed, about 21% were seen once. What was sequenced was blood. All receptors derive from a male donor with papillary thyroid cancer or a benign thyroid nodule (not recorded which). Some clones in this sample may be carry-over from other donors' samples.

Many counts were recorded for this clone. The chain links TRBV5-1 to TRBJ2-2, with a weak D call TRBD1 (5 bases). Germline CDR1 and CDR2: SGHRS and YFSETQ. The V end lost 5 bases, the J end lost 3 bases, and 11 bases lay between the germline ends. The CDR3 consists of 14 residues. CDR3 coding DNA: TGCGCCAGCAGATGGCAGGGCGACACCGGGGAGCTGTTTTTT. Protein: CASRWQGDTGELFF.

J is TRBJ1-2 and V is TRBV4-1, with 9 bases fitting TRBD1. The CDR3 length is 15 residues. Per the germline V gene, CDR1 is MGHRA and CDR2 is YSYEKL. J lost 4 bases, V lost 4 bases, and 7 bases had no gene match. For the CDR3, the DNA is TGCGCCAGCAGCCCCCCACAGGGGGCTTCCTATGGCTACACCTTC. It encodes CASSPPQGASYGYTF.

This clone was seen repeatedly, ten times or more. The chain joins TRBV7-2 to TRBJ2-5, with 8 bases lining up with TRBD2. The CDR3 is made up of 14 amino acids. The junction had 5 bases not matched to a gene; V was cut back by 4 bases and J by 4 bases. Germline-derived CDR1 and CDR2 are SGHTA and FQGNSA. As DNA, the CDR3 is TGTGCCAGCAGCTCCCTTCGGGGGGGAGAGACCCAGTACTTC. Amino acids: CASSSLRGGETQYF.

By share, this clone counts as medium-sized (0.01 to 0.1%). The chain combines TRBV20-1 with TRBJ1-6, with unresolved D. V gave up 6 bases and J gave up 4 bases, with 19 bases separating them. The CDR3 is 16 amino acids. Germline values: CDR1 DFQATT, CDR2 SNEGSKA (reference sequence). For the CDR3, the DNA is TGCAGTGCCAGAAAAGGCAGGATGCAATATAATTCACCCCTCCACTTT. Translating gives CSARKGRMQYNSPLHF.

This clone appeared many times. This chain joins TRBV20-1 and TRBJ2-1, with D possibly TRBD2 on 7 matching bases. Between the trimmed V and J ends, which lost 5 bases and 8 bases, there was a span of 16 bases. Germline CDR1 DFQATT, CDR2 SNEGSKA (reference sequence). This CDR3 spans 13 amino acids. The CDR3 DNA is TGCAGTGCTCCAAAGAGGGGGGGAGATGAGCAGTTCTTC. It codes for CSAPKRGGDEQFF.

Many counts were recorded for this clone. This sequence joins TRBV7-9 and TRBJ2-1, with TRBD2 matching 12 bases. The CDR3 runs 17 residues. Trimming cost V 6 bases and J 6 bases; bases outside gene matches: 12. The germline V gene encodes CDR1 SEHNR and CDR2 FQNEAQ (reference sequence). The CDR3 DNA follows: TGTGCCAGCAGTCCCCCTAGCGGGAGGGCCTTGGGCAATGAGCAGTTCTTC. It translates to CASSPPSGRALGNEQFF.

This chain uses TRBV5-6 with TRBJ2-2; 8 bases are shared with TRBD1. The CDR3 spans 15 residues. The ends lost 0 bases at V and 4 bases at J; junction bases unmatched: 2. Germline CDR1 and CDR2: SGHDT and YYEEEE. For the CDR3, the DNA is TGTGCCAGCAGCTTGGGCACAGGGGGCACCGGGGAGCTGTTTTTT. It specifies CASSLGTGGTGELFF.